This T cell receptor (beta chain) is drawn from a study of T cells in Graves' hyperthyroidism and ophthalmopathy. RNA transcripts provided the source from which TCR beta CDR3 regions were amplified. First-round RT-PCR of the TCR CDR3 relied on the HTBI primer set. One entry per CDR3 protein results from TCRdb running MiXCR on the multiplex PCR reads. Here the sample spans hundreds of thousands of distinct CDR3 sequences, approximately 36% being singletons. Findings of the study overall: Most clonotypes expanded in the thyroid (above 0.001) were also present in blood.

V lost 5 bases and J lost 10; bases outside the gene matches: 3. This CDR3 has 10 amino acids. Germline-derived CDR1 and CDR2 are SQVTM and ANQGSEA. This clonotype has ten or more counts. The antigen is undetermined. An absence of ophthalmopathy progression within 18 months meant stable Graves' hyperthyroidism. Patients aged 18 to 65 with hyperthyroidism were newly diagnosed, with duration under 2 months. Based on clinical symptoms, serum thyroxine and TRAb, thyroid ultrasound and orbital computed tomography, diagnoses were reached. The sequenced sample consisted of blood. The receptor comes from a woman in her thirties or forties with Graves' hyperthyroidism. This chain connects TRBV29-1 to TRBJ1-1; TRBD1 matches 8 bases. The CDR3, as DNA: TGCAGCGTTTCCGGACAGGGAGCTTTCTTT. This gives the protein CSVSGQGAFF.